Each of the 4 T cell receptor beta chains below was sequenced from the same sample in a study of graft-versus-host responses after intestinal transplantation. TCRdb's table, derived via immunoSEQ multiplex PCR, lists solely in-frame clones and lacks some. The table records under 15,000 clones, 30% of them present only once. The study plated some 200,000 CFSE-labeled responders with some 200,000 irradiated, violet-dye-labeled stimulators. Here the sequenced sample was alloreactive CD8+ T cells from a mixed lymphocyte reaction culture, taken before intestinal transplant. Subset of the sample: CFSE-low proliferating T cells sorted from approximately 6-day pre-transplant mixed lymphocyte reaction (GvH or HvG direction). Receptors were obtained from a human patient who received an intestinal transplant.

This clone was counted a few times. This chain uses TRBV16 with TRBJ2-3; TRBD2 agrees at 8 bases. V lost 1 base, J lost 4 bases, and 4 bases stayed unmatched. Germline V CDR1 and CDR2: KGHSY, FQNENV. The CDR3 extends over 15 amino acids. The CDR3 reads CASSQLSGSSDTQYF. DNA of the CDR3: TGTGCCAGCAGCCAATTAAGCGGGAGCTCAGATACGCAGTATTTT.

This clone was seen a handful of times. This sequence joins TRBV4-1 and TRBJ2-7; TRBD2 might be the D (5 bases). The germline V gene encodes CDR1 MGHRA and CDR2 YSYEKL. This CDR3 spans 14 amino acids. V was cut by 2 bases and J by 1 base, with 9 bases left in between. CDR3 DNA: TGCGCCAGCAGCCAACAAGAGGGATCCTACGAGCAGTACTTC. It yields the protein CASSQQEGSYEQYF.

J is TRBJ2-1 and V is TRBV5-5; 7 bases are shared with TRBD2. The CDR3 has 17 amino acids. J lost 12 bases, V lost 1 base, and 19 bases had no gene match. Per the germline V gene, CDR1 is SGHKS and CDR2 is YYEKEE (reference sequence). In DNA, the CDR3 is TGTGCCAGCAGCTTGAGGGTCGCGGGAGTGCAACCCCTGGGGCAGTTCTTC. Translating it yields CASSLRVAGVQPLGQFF.

The CDR3 spells CASSQEAGSHYNEQFF. The CDR3 DNA reads TGCGCCAGCAGCCAAGAGGCGGGGTCTCATTACAATGAGCAGTTCTTC. The chain has TRBV4-1 and TRBJ2-1, with D possibly matching TRBD2 (6 bases). CDR1 MGHRA and CDR2 YSYEKL come from the germline V gene. The length of the CDR3 is 16 residues. Deletions cut 0 bases from V and 4 bases from J, with 13 bases between.